A selection of T cell receptor beta chains follows, all from one sample in a study of response to subunit inactivated influenza vaccine. Each CDR3 protein is one row after TCRdb ran MiXCR on the RT-PCR reads. The sample contains about 500,000 distinct CDR3 sequences, less than 7.5% of which appear only once. Here the sequenced sample was PBMCs from blood, taken about 23 months after vaccination. The receptors were gathered from a man aged 50 to 69 who received an inactivated influenza vaccine. CDR3s include the opening cysteine and the closing phenylalanine or tryptophan. D genes are given only for firm matches. The listing skips clone size in some rows; elsewhere it reads once, few, many or a size class.

V gene	D gene	clone size	J gene	CDR3 protein	CDR3 DNA
TRBV6-5	-	many	TRBJ1-1	CASSYSSGVSTEAFF	TGTGCCAGCAGTTACTCGTCAGGGGTTAGCACTGAAGCTTTCTTT
TRBV20-1	-	many	TRBJ2-5	CSARDLPQRQGQEETQYF	TGCAGTGCTAGAGATCTTCCGCAGCGACAAGGCCAGGAAGAGACCCAGTACTTC
TRBV18	-	-	TRBJ2-7	CASSPSEGGLTYEQYF	TGTGCCAGCTCACCCTCTGAAGGCGGCTTAACCTACGAGCAGTACTTC
TRBV5-1	-	-	TRBJ2-3	CASSIRQVAGDTQYF	TGCGCCAGCAGCATAAGACAGGTGGCGGGAGATACGCAGTATTTT
TRBV10-3	-	many	TRBJ1-2	CATAAGASRGYTF	TGTGCCACGGCAGCAGGGGCCTCTAGGGGCTACACCTTC
TRBV29-1	TRBD1	many	TRBJ2-2	CSAKGQGEHGELFF	TGCAGCGCTAAGGGACAGGGTGAACACGGGGAGCTGTTTTTT
TRBV5-1	-	many	TRBJ2-1	CASSLDVSSLYNEQFF	TGCGCCAGCAGCTTGGATGTGTCTAGCCTCTACAATGAGCAGTTCTTC
TRBV6-2/TRBV6-3	TRBD2	-	TRBJ2-1	CASTTGTSGQEQFF	TGTGCCAGCACCACCGGGACTAGCGGACAAGAGCAGTTCTTC
TRBV5-1	-	-	TRBJ2-5	CASSLVLASQETQYF	TGCGCCAGCAGCTTGGTTCTCGCAAGCCAAGAGACCCAGTACTTC
TRBV10-2	-	few	TRBJ2-3	CASSPEWGRYTDTQYF	TGCGCCAGCAGCCCTGAGTGGGGCAGGTACACAGATACGCAGTATTTT
TRBV7-6	-	few	TRBJ2-2	CASKASAGGTGELFF	TGTGCCAGCAAAGCCTCTGCTGGGGGAACCGGGGAGCTGTTTTTT
TRBV4-1	-	few	TRBJ2-7	CASSQVFGVSQYF	TGCGCCAGCAGCCAAGTCTTCGGAGTTTCGCAGTACTTC
TRBV20-1	TRBD2	-	TRBJ2-3	CSARPGLVTDTQYF	TGCAGTGCTAGACCGGGACTAGTCACAGATACGCAGTATTTT
TRBV20-1	-	few	TRBJ2-3	CSASDRTYTDTQYF	TGCAGTGCTAGTGACCGGACATACACAGATACGCAGTATTTT
TRBV5-1	-	-	TRBJ1-6	CASSLAPGGNSPLHF	TGCGCCAGCAGCTTGGCCCCCGGAGGAAATTCACCCCTCCACTTT
TRBV5-1	-	many	TRBJ2-3	CASRLTVDTQYF	TGCGCCAGCAGACTGACCGTCGATACGCAGTATTTT
TRBV6-5	-	few	TRBJ2-5	CASSYSRGQTQYF	TGTGCCAGCAGTTACTCCAGGGGACAGACCCAGTACTTC